This TCR beta chain emerged from a study of breast tumors, draining lymph nodes, adjacent tissues. The V and J ends lost 1 base and 7 bases respectively, with 8 bases between them. Germline CDR1 reads LGHNA; CDR2 reads YSLEER. The CDR3 loop spans 14 amino acids. This clonotype was observed at least ten times. What it binds is not known. Breast cancer patients provided tissue from their axillary draining lymph nodes. General study results and limits: Compared with lymph nodes, tumors were less diverse; compared with nontumor tissue, more. Luminal-like breast cancer showed significantly higher tumor–nontumor repertoire similarity than basal-like.

TCRdb recomputed calls from the multiplex PCR reads with MiXCR, one row per CDR3 protein. The sample includes tens of thousands of distinct CDR3 sequences, roughly 29% of them seen just once. V usage is TRBV4-3 and J usage is TRBJ1-6; D ambiguous. The sequence derives from a female donor with breast cancer. Some clones in this sample may be carry-over from other donors' samples. Sequencing used axillary lymph node tissue. CDR3 sequence (DNA): TGCGCCAGCAGCCAAGCCTGGGCAAATTCACCCCTCCACTTT. Translated, it gives CASSQAWANSPLHF.